This T cell receptor beta chain is from a study of blood T cell repertoires in COVID-19. The wider study: Sites in the United States, Italy and Spain provided acute and convalescent COVID-19 samples. T cells, B-cell-depleted T cells, or PBMCs provided the cDNA or gDNA that served as material.

Generated by immunoSEQ multiplex PCR, the TCRdb table keeps only in-frame clones and is missing some. Here the sample spans about 270,000 clones, over 75% being singletons. The clonotype originates from a woman younger than 35 who had recovered from COVID-19. Sequencing was done on a sample of PBMCs or T cells enriched from blood (not recorded which).

The chain's CDR3 is CASSKVGTGGSYEQYF. As DNA, the CDR3 is TGTGCCAGTAGTAAAGTGGGTACAGGGGGCAGTTACGAGCAGTACTTC. V and J are TRBV19 and TRBJ2-7; 9 bases align to TRBD1. The J segment lost 4 bases and the V segment lost 4 bases, leaving 11 bases of the junction unmatched. The CDR3 length is 16 residues. CDR1 and CDR2 (germline): LNHDA, SQIVND (reference sequence).